The clone carrying this T cell receptor beta chain was seen at least ten times. Trimming cost V 9 bases and J 0 bases, with 9 bases left between them. Germline V gives CDR1 MNHEY, CDR2 SMNVEV (reference sequence). The CDR3 is 12 residues long. The data derive from a study of blood T cells in healthy people across ages. A second PCR, run for about 7 to 11 cycles, used a sample-barcoded 5' primer plus a J-beta primer mix. TCRdb reprocessed the 5' RACE reads with MiXCR, giving one entry per CDR3 protein. The repertoire holds about 1.4 million distinct CDR3 sequences, with 59% as singletons. The sample was blood. The sequence came from a man aged 18 to 30 in good health. The genes are TRBV27 and TRBJ2-7; D is undetermined. The DNA for the CDR3 is TGTGCCAGTTACAGTAGCTCCTACGAGCAGTACTTC. It yields the protein CASYSSSYEQYF.